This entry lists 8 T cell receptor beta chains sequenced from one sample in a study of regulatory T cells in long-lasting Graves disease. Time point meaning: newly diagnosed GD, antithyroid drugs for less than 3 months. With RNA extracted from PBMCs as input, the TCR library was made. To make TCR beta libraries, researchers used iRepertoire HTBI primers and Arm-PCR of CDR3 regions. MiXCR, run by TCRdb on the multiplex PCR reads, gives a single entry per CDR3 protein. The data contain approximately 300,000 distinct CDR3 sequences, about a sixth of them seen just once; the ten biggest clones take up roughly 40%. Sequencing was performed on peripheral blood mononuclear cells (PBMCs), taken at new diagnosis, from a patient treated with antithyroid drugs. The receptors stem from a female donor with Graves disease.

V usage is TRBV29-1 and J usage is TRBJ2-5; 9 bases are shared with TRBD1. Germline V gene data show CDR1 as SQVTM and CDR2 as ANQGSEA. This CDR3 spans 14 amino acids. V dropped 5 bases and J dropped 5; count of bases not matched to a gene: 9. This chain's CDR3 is CSVLGQGVLETQYF. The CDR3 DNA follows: TGCAGCGTTCTGGGACAGGGAGTTTTGGAGACCCAGTACTTC.

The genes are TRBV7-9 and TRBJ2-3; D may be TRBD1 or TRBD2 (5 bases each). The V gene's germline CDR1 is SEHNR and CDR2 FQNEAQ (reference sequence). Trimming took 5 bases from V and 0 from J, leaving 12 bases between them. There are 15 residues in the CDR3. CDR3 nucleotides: TGTGCCAGCAGCAGGGGACCTGCCAGCACAGATACGCAGTATTTT. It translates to CASSRGPASTDTQYF.

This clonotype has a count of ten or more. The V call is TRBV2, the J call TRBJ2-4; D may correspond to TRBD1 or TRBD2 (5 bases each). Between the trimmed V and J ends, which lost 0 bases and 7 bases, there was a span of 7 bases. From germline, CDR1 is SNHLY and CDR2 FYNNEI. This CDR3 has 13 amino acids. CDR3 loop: CASSEAGENIQYF. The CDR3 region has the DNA TGTGCCAGCAGTGAAGCAGGGGAGAACATTCAGTACTTC.

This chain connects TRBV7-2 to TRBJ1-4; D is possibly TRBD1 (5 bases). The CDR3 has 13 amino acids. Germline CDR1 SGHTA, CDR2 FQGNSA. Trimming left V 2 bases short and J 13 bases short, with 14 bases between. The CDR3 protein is CASSLLGGPVLFF. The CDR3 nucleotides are TGTGCCAGCAGCTTATTGGGGGGACCGGTACTGTTTTTT.

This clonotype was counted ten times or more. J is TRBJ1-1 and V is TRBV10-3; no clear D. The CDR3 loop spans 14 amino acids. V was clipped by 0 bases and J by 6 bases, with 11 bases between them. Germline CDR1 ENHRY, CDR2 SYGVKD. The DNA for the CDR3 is TGTGCCATCAGTGAGTCCACCAGCCAGGCTGAAGCTTTCTTT. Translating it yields CAISESTSQAEAFF.

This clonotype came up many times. The CDR3 DNA follows: TGTGCCAGCAGCTCTTTAGGACGGATGAACACTGAAGCTTTCTTT. Protein: CASSSLGRMNTEAFF. The chain combines TRBV5-6 with TRBJ1-1; no clear D. The V gene lost 3 bases and the J gene lost 0 bases, with 12 bases spanning the gap. The V gene's germline CDR1 is SGHDT and CDR2 YYEEEE. This CDR3 is 15 amino acids long.

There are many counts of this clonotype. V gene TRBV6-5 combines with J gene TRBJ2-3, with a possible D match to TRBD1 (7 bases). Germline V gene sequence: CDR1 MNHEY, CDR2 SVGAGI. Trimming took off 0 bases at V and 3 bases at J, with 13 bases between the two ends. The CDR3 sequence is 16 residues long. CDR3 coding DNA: TGTGCCAGCAGTTACTCGAACAGGGGAGGAACAGATACGCAGTATTTT. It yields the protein CASSYSNRGGTDTQYF.

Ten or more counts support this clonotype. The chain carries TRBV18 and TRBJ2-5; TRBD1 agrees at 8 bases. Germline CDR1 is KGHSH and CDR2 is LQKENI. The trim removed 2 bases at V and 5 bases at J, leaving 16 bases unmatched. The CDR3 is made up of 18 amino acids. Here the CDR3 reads CASSPVSVGTGGEETQYF. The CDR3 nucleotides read TGTGCCAGCTCACCAGTGTCGGTTGGTACAGGGGGTGAGGAGACCCAGTACTTC.